This is a list of T cell receptor beta chains from one sample in a study of beta chain features in type 1 diabetes. The table came from immunoSEQ multiplex PCR; TCRdb's copy has only in-frame clones and leaves some out. The sample has 240,000 or so clones, just over 20% seen once. The sequenced sample consisted of naive CD4+ T cells from blood. The receptors were gathered from a woman aged 35 to 49 with type 1 diabetes. CDR3s include the opening cysteine and the closing phenylalanine or tryptophan. D genes are given only for firm matches. A row's size may be missing; if present it is once, few, many or a size class.

>15|few|TRBV7-2|.|TRBJ1-1
CASSPQGFMNTEAFF
TGTGCCAGCAGTCCTCAGGGGTTCATGAACACTGAAGCTTTCTTT
>14|.|TRBV7-3|.|TRBJ2-7
CASSYQGNSVEQYF
TGTGCCAGCAGCTATCAGGGGAATTCGGTGGAGCAGTACTTC
>13|.|TRBV10-3|.|TRBJ1-1
CAISRDTTKEAFF
TGTGCCATCAGTCGTGACACCACGAAAGAAGCTTTCTTT
>14|.|TRBV5-1|.|TRBJ2-5
CASSLGQVQETQYF
TGCGCCAGCAGCTTGGGGCAGGTACAAGAGACCCAGTACTTC
>14|.|TRBV7-3|TRBD2|TRBJ2-5
CASGYGRARETQYF
TGTGCCAGCGGATACGGGAGGGCCAGGGAGACCCAGTACTTC
>13|.|TRBV19|.|TRBJ2-3
CASSNQGGDTQYF
TGTGCCAGTAGTAACCAGGGGGGAGATACGCAGTATTTT
>14|.|TRBV5-4|TRBD1|TRBJ2-3
CASSLVTGGDTQYF
TGTGCCAGCAGCTTGGTGACAGGGGGGGATACGCAGTATTTT
>13|few|TRBV7-7|.|TRBJ2-1
CASSVHEANEQFF
TGTGCCAGCAGCGTCCATGAAGCGAATGAGCAGTTCTTC
>12|few|TRBV9|.|TRBJ1-1
CASSPLNTEAFF
TGTGCCAGCAGCCCCTTGAACACTGAAGCTTTCTTT
>14|.|TRBV28|TRBD2|TRBJ2-1
CASSLGTSGNEQFF
TGTGCCAGCAGTCTCGGGACTAGCGGTAATGAGCAGTTCTTC
>16|.|TRBV7-9|TRBD2|TRBJ2-1
CASSSPGLAGAREQFF
TGTGCCAGCAGCTCTCCAGGACTAGCGGGAGCGAGAGAGCAGTTCTTC
>14|.|TRBV28|.|TRBJ1-5
CASSFSSGQGPQHF
TGTGCCAGCAGCTTCTCTAGTGGGCAGGGGCCCCAGCATTTT
>17|.|TRBV7-2|TRBD1|TRBJ2-5
CASSRLGPGQGHETQYF
TGTGCCAGCAGCCGATTAGGCCCGGGACAGGGCCATGAGACCCAGTACTTC
>14|few|TRBV2|.|TRBJ1-1
CASRVRVTNTEAFF
TGTGCCAGCAGAGTTCGGGTTACGAACACTGAAGCTTTCTTT
>14|.|TRBV19|.|TRBJ2-2
CASSIHSNTGELFF
TGTGCCAGTAGTATCCATTCGAACACCGGGGAGCTGTTTTTT
>13|.|TRBV28|TRBD1|TRBJ1-2
CASSSGQGGGYTF
TGTGCCAGCAGTTCGGGACAGGGAGGAGGCTACACCTTC
>16|few|TRBV27|TRBD1|TRBJ2-7
CASSLSPGDRAYEQYF
TGTGCCAGCAGTTTGTCCCCAGGGGACAGGGCCTACGAGCAGTACTTC
>10|.|TRBV29-1|.|TRBJ2-5
CSVYQETQYF
TGCAGCGTCTACCAAGAGACCCAGTACTTC
>16|.|TRBV7-9|.|TRBJ2-1
CASSSQTRSGYNEQFF
TGTGCCAGCAGCTCCCAGACTAGGAGTGGCTACAATGAGCAGTTCTTC
>15|.|TRBV5-1|TRBD1|TRBJ2-3
CASSPGDSSTDTQYF
TGCGCCAGCAGCCCTGGGGACAGTAGCACAGATACGCAGTATTTT
>13|few|TRBV6-4|.|TRBJ1-2
CASSDGATYGYTF
TGTGCCAGCAGTGACGGGGCTACCTATGGCTACACCTTC